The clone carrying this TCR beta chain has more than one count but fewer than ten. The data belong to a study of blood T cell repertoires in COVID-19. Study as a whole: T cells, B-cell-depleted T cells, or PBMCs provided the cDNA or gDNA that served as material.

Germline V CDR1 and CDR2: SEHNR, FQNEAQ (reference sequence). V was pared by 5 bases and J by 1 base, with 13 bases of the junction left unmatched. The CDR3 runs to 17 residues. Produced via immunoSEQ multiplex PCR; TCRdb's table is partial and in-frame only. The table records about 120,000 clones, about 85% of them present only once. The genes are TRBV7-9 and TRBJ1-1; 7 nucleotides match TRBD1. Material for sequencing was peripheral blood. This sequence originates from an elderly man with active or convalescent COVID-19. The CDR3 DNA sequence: TGTGCCAGCAGCCAGCACAGGGGACCGGTGTGGAACACTGAAGCTTTCTTT. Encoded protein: CASSQHRGPVWNTEAFF.